The present T cell receptor (beta chain) was sequenced within a study of T cell changes during pregnancy in multiple sclerosis (dated by TCRdb to about 2019). Concerning the study at large: The study examined how the T cell repertoire changed over the course of pregnancy in women with multiple sclerosis.

As for this clone: Its recognized antigen is unknown. No base-level quality is on record; no much larger clone is a single base apart.

The library was generated by the immunoSEQ multiplex PCR assay. What TCRdb holds here is the immuneACCESS table cut down to in-frame rearrangements. Part of the clones is not present; checked against another copy, under half of the missing clones reflect an unresolved V gene, and the others are unexplained. The sample data list under 80,000 clones, and approximately 94% of these were observed just once. The top ten clones comprise 0.5% to 0.65% of the sample. This TCR was sampled from a female donor with multiple sclerosis, enrolled in a pregnancy study. The sample consisted of peripheral blood, taken in the third trimester of pregnancy.

In nucleotide form, the sequence is TGCAGCGCCCGGACAGGAGCAGAGACCCAGTACTTC. This is translated as CSARTGAETQYF. The rearranged chain carries TRBV29-1 and TRBJ2-5, with 7 central nucleotides matching TRBD1. Including the terminal cysteine and phenylalanine, the CDR3 comprises 12 residues. Solely the CDR3 DNA is kept, with 36 bases framed from the first base. Trimming takes 7 bases off V and 4 bases off J; junction bases not matched to a gene: 6. CDR1 SQVTM and CDR2 ANQGSEA are derived from the germline V gene.